The source of this T cell receptor (beta chain) is a study of a mutant IDH1 vaccine in newly diagnosed glioma. Overall study: Every participant had undergone radiotherapy, temozolomide, or both before, and most underwent both.

Trimming stripped 10 bases from V and 3 bases from J, with 7 bases between. The CDR3 is 10 amino acids. Germline loops: CDR1 WSHSY, CDR2 SAAADI. Sample time point: week 47, end of study. It was 300 ug of mutant IDH1 20-mer peptide that made up each vaccine dose, given with topical imiquimod. Each astrocytoma in the donors was new, WHO grade 3 or 4, IDH1-mutant and ATRX-lost. To note about this clone: Its antigen is undetermined.

TCRdb keeps only in-frame clones here, not all; method: immunoSEQ multiplex PCR. There are about 50,000 clones in the sample; 60% to 80% occur only once, and 5% to 6% lies in the top ten. The J gene is TRBJ2-7, the V gene TRBV10-2, with a tentative D call TRBD2 (6 bases). Sequencing was performed on PBMCs, taken from a glioma patient whose treatment included an IDH1 peptide vaccine. This receptor was identified in a man aged 50-60 years with glioma. This CDR3 reads CATGGYEQYF. Written as DNA, the CDR3 is TGCGCCACCGGGGGCTACGAGCAGTACTTC.